This T cell receptor beta chain is from a study of CD8+ T cells in alopecia areata. On the study more broadly: Patients remained on tofacitinib for 6 to 18 months and then went 6 months without it.

Treatment reported: oral pan-JAK inhibitor, 5-10 mg twice daily. With regard to this clone: What it binds is unknown.

It was cDNA, reverse transcribed from extracted RNA, that served as the sequencing template. Generated by immunoSEQ multiplex PCR, the TCRdb table keeps only in-frame clones and is missing some. The profile shows 95,000 to 100,000 clones, 55% to 75% of them singletons. The germline V gene encodes CDR1 MGHRA and CDR2 YSYEKL. Trimming cost V 4 bases and J 5 bases; bases outside gene matches: 0. The CDR3 length is 12 residues. Whole-study findings and limits: Among the cells sequenced in scalp samples are also the resident alphabeta T cells of normal skin.

The chain is built from TRBV4-1 and TRBJ2-5; 8 bases line up with TRBD2. The source material was CD8+ T cells sorted from blood, sampled between weeks 55 and 65, from a patient treated with tofacitinib. The TCR originated in a human donor with alopecia areata. The CDR3 loop is CASSRGGETQYF. CDR3 in DNA: TGCGCCAGCAGCCGCGGGGGGGAGACCCAGTACTTC.